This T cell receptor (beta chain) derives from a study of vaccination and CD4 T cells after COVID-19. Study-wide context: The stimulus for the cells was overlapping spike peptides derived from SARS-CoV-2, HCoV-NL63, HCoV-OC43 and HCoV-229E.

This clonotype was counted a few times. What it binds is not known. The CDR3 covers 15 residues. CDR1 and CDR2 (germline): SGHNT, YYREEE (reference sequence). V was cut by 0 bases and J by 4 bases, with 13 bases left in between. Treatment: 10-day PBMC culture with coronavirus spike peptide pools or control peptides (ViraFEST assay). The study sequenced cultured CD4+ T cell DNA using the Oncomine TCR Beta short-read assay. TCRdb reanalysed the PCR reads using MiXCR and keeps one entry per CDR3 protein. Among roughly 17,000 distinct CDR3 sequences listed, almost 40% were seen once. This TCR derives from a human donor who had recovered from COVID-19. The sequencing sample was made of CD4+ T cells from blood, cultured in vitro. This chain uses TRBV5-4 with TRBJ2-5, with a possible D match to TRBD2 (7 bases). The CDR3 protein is CASSLAGGGGETQYF. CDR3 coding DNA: TGTGCCAGCAGCTTGGCGGGGGGCGGGGGAGAGACCCAGTACTTC.